The rows below give T cell receptor beta chains drawn from one sample of a study of siplizumab effects on memory and regulatory T cells. Using immunoSEQ multiplex PCR, the repertoire was profiled, and TCRdb retains in-frame clones only, with some absent. The data contain 90,000 to 110,000 clones, 85% to 95% of them singletons. Sequencing input: CD4+ T cells sorted from blood. Receptors were obtained from a human donor in good health. Both conserved end residues are part of each CDR3. A D gene is named only where the DNA matches it firmly. A row's size may be missing; if present it is once, few, many or a size class.

V gene	clone size	D gene	J gene	CDR3 DNA	CDR3 protein
TRBV4-2	NA	NA	TRBJ1-5	TGTGCCAGCAGCCAAGTTCTGGCCAGGGGAATCCACAATCAGCCCCAGCATTTT	CASSQVLARGIHNQPQHF
TRBV30	once	TRBD1	TRBJ1-1	TGTGCCTGGCCTCCTAACCGGGACAGGGGACCATTGAACACTGAAGCTTTCTTT	CAWPPNRDRGPLNTEAFF
TRBV10-3	NA	TRBD2	TRBJ2-7	TGTGCCATCAGTGACGGCAGGGAGCGGGGATCCTACGAGCAGTACTTC	CAISDGRERGSYEQYF
TRBV7-8	NA	NA	TRBJ1-5	TGTGCCAGCAGGCAAGGGGAGGTCGGCAATCAGCCCCAGCATTTT	CASRQGEVGNQPQHF
TRBV6-5	once	NA	TRBJ1-1	TGTGCCAGCAGCAGAACCTGGGGGGCGTCCTCTGAAGCTTTCTTT	CASSRTWGASSEAFF
TRBV4-2	NA	TRBD1	TRBJ1-5	TGTGCCAGCAGCCAAGATGAGGGGGCCGGTCAGCCCCAGCATTTT	CASSQDEGAGQPQHF
TRBV7-8	NA	TRBD1	TRBJ1-2	TGTGCCAGCAGCTCGGACAGGGTAGGGGCTAACTATGGCTACACCTTC	CASSSDRVGANYGYTF
TRBV4-2	NA	TRBD1	TRBJ1-1	TGTGCCAGCAGCCAAAAGGACAGGGCGGACACTGAAGCTTTCTTT	CASSQKDRADTEAFF
TRBV19	few	TRBD1	TRBJ2-7	TGTGCCAGTAGTATATCGCGCGGGACAGGGGCCTACGAGCAGTACTTC	CASSISRGTGAYEQYF
TRBV30	NA	NA	TRBJ1-1	TGTGCGGAGGGGACACTGAACACTGAAGCTTTCTTT	CAEGTLNTEAFF
TRBV30	NA	NA	TRBJ1-6	TGTGCCTGGAAGGTGGGGCTGGGGTCTAGCTCCTATAATTCACCCCTCCACTTT	CAWKVGLGSSSYNSPLHF
TRBV11-3	NA	TRBD2	TRBJ2-2	TGTGCCAGCAGCCCAACTAGCGGGAGAGCCGGGGAGCTGTTTTTT	CASSPTSGRAGELFF
TRBV15	NA	NA	TRBJ2-5	TGTGCCACCAGCAGAGCCGAGACCCAGTACTTC	CATSRAETQYF
TRBV5-1	NA	NA	TRBJ1-2	TGCGCCAGCAGCTTGACAGGGAATCTCGGGTATGGCTACACCTTC	CASSLTGNLGYGYTF
TRBV7-2	NA	NA	TRBJ2-3	TGTGCCAGCAGCTTACACGGGACTAGCACAGATACGCAGTATTTT	CASSLHGTSTDTQYF
TRBV19	NA	TRBD1	TRBJ1-2	TGTGCCAGTAGTAGGGGGACAGGGGACTACTATGGCTACACCTTC	CASSRGTGDYYGYTF
TRBV5-6	NA	NA	TRBJ2-5	TGTGCCAGCAGCTTGGTGGTTCAAGAGACCCAGTACTTC	CASSLVVQETQYF
TRBV19	NA	NA	TRBJ1-5	TGTGCCAGTAGTATATCGGGGATCCCGAATCAGCCCCAGCATTTT	CASSISGIPNQPQHF
TRBV11-2	NA	NA	TRBJ1-1	TGTGCCAGCAGGAAGATTCGGGACCCCCCATCGAGAGCTTTCTTT	CASRKIRDPPSRAFF
TRBV6-1	NA	NA	TRBJ2-7	TGTGCCAGCAGTGCCTCGACAGTCTCCTACGAGCAGTACTTC	CASSASTVSYEQYF
TRBV30	NA	NA	TRBJ1-2	TGTGCCTGGAGTGTCGGGGGCTATGGCTACACCTTC	CAWSVGGYGYTF
TRBV4-2	NA	NA	TRBJ2-7	TGTGCCAGCAGCCTTACTAGCATCGGAGCCGAGCAGTACTTC	CASSLTSIGAEQYF
TRBV2	NA	NA	TRBJ1-5	TGTGCCAGCAGAGCCAGTTGGTCCAATCAGCCCCAGCATTTT	CASRASWSNQPQHF
TRBV7-8	NA	TRBD2	TRBJ2-7	TGTGCCAGCAGCTTAGAACTGGCTAGCGGGAGAATCGGGCAGTACTTC	CASSLELASGRIGQYF
TRBV6-5	NA	NA	TRBJ1-1	TGTGCCAGCAGTTACGCCAGGGGCGGGGGCACTGAAGCTTTCTTT	CASSYARGGGTEAFF
TRBV29-1	NA	NA	TRBJ2-2	TGCAGCGTTGAAGGAGGGATGAGCACCGGGGAGCTGTTTTTT	CSVEGGMSTGELFF
TRBV18	once	NA	TRBJ2-7	TGTGCCAGCTCACCAAGGAGGGAGCCCTACGAGCAGTACTTC	CASSPRREPYEQYF
TRBV5-1	NA	TRBD2	TRBJ2-1	TGCGCCAGCAGCTTGGGGACTAGCGTAGTTGAGCAGTTCTTC	CASSLGTSVVEQFF
TRBV7-9	NA	TRBD2	TRBJ2-1	TGTGCCAGCAGACCCCTAGGACTAGCGGGGAATGAGCAGTTCTTC	CASRPLGLAGNEQFF